These 22 T cell receptor beta chains were all obtained from the same sample, sequenced in a study of blood T cells in healthy people across ages (dated by TCRdb to 2014 to 2015). The receptor library was made with 5' RACE. Sequencing used an Illumina HiSeq 2500. The second PCR ran for about 7 to 11 cycles and used a J-beta primer mix along with a sample-barcoded 5' primer. In TCRdb, the public reads were trimmed at Q25 with fastp and aligned with MiXCR, with productive beta chains retained. Merged by CDR3 protein, the rows form single entries marked with the most common genes and DNA. The sample table lists under 2,000,000 distinct CDR3 sequences, about 50% of them with a count of one. The leading ten clones occupy around 2.1% of the sample. Sample: blood. The receptors come from a middle-aged woman in good health.

V gene TRBV29-1 combines with J gene TRBJ1-1; D gene unclear. Germline V lookup: CDR1 SQVTM, CDR2 ANQGSEA. V gave up 5 bases and J gave up 1 base, with 11 bases separating them. CDR3 length equals 13 residues. The CDR3 here is CSVQWRPNTEAFF. As DNA, the CDR3 is TGCAGCGTTCAGTGGCGGCCGAACACTGAAGCTTTCTTT.

V usage is TRBV29-1 and J usage is TRBJ2-7, with a weak D call TRBD2 (5 bases). This CDR3 is 14 amino acids long. V dropped 6 bases and J dropped 0 bases, with 15 bases sitting between them. Germline V CDR1 and CDR2: SQVTM, ANQGSEA. This CDR3 reads CSVRERLSSYEQYF. DNA for the CDR3: TGCAGCGTACGGGAACGGCTTAGCTCCTACGAGCAGTACTTC.

This clonotype was seen only a few times. The chain is built from TRBV20-1 and TRBJ1-2; 7 bases match TRBD1. V gave up 8 bases and J gave up 4 bases; unmatched junction bases: 7. The CDR3 extends over 12 amino acids. The germline V gene has CDR1 DFQATT and CDR2 SNEGSKA (reference sequence). As DNA, the CDR3 is TGCAGTACAACAGGGGAAGGCTATGGCTACACCTTC. It specifies CSTTGEGYGYTF.

In DNA form, the CDR3 reads TGTGCCAGCATTGGGCGAGGGGGACAAGAGACCCAGTACTTC. It specifies CASIGRGGQETQYF. The chain recombines TRBV6-2 or TRBV6-3 with TRBJ2-5; tentative D call: TRBD1 (6 bases). V was shortened by 7 bases and J by 2 bases, with 14 bases between the two germline ends. The CDR3 extends over 14 amino acids. From germline, CDR1 is MNHEY and CDR2 SVGEGT.

This clonotype was seen a few times. One junction end disagrees with the germline gene, perhaps due to a read error. The chain combines TRBV9 with TRBJ2-7; a possible D gene is TRBD2 (5 bases). Germline V lookup: CDR1 SGDLS, CDR2 YYNGEE. This CDR3 is built from 15 residues. CDR3 nucleotide sequence: TGTGCCAGTAGCGTAGACGACCTGAGCTCCTACGAGCAGTACTTC. It yields the protein CASSVDDLSSYEQYF. Variable domain in full (rest from reference TRBV9 and TRBJ2-7): DSGVTQTPKHLITATGQRVTLRCSPRSGDLSVYWYQQSLDQGLQFLIQYYNGEERAKGNILERFSAQQFPDLHSELNLSSLELGDSALYFCASSVDDLSSYEQYFGPGTRLTVT.

The chain joins TRBV9 to TRBJ2-1; D uncertain. CDR1 is SGDLS and CDR2 is YYNGEE in the germline V gene. V lost 4 bases and J lost 6, with 17 bases in between. The CDR3 is 15 amino acids. CDR3 sequence: CASSPATSWTNEQFF. The CDR3 DNA sequence: TGTGCCAGCAGCCCAGCTACCTCCTGGACCAATGAGCAGTTCTTC.

A few counts support this clonotype. The chain links TRBV5-6 to TRBJ1-1, with D possibly being TRBD1 (6 bases). The ends were cut back, 2 bases at V and 6 bases at J, with 11 bases in the middle. This CDR3 comprises 13 residues. Per the germline V gene, CDR1 is SGHDT and CDR2 is YYEEEE. The CDR3 loop reads CASSLTGLPEAFF. Here the CDR3 DNA reads TGTGCCAGCAGCTTAACAGGGCTCCCTGAAGCTTTCTTT.

This clonotype came up once. The genes are TRBV28 and TRBJ2-7, with D possibly called TRBD1 or TRBD2 (7 bases each). This CDR3 is 14 amino acids long. V lost 6 bases and J 5 bases, leaving 17 bases between the germline ends. Per germline, CDR1 MDHEN and CDR2 SYDVKM. CDR3 region: CASRNQGGLDEQYF. CDR3 DNA sequence: TGTGCCAGCAGGAACCAGGGGGGGCTCGACGAGCAGTACTTC.

This clonotype appeared once. The V call is TRBV4-2, the J call TRBJ2-1; TRBD2 is a possible D gene (5 bases). The J call may be faulty, since TRBJ2-7 better matches the DNA end. Germline loops: CDR1 LGHNA, CDR2 YNFKEQ. The CDR3 contains 17 residues. The CDR3 loop is CASSQDPSGLGVSEQYF. CDR3 sequence (DNA): TGTGCCAGCAGCCAAGATCCTTCCGGACTGGGTGTTTCTGAGCAGTACTTC.

The gene calls are TRBV12-3 or TRBV12-4 and TRBJ2-3; 9 nucleotides align to TRBD2. The CDR3 contains 17 residues. V shed 3 bases and J 4 bases; nucleotides not matched to a gene: 11. The CDR3 DNA reads TGTGCCAGCAGTTTGGGACTAGCCACGGCTAGCGCAGATACGCAGTATTTT. Protein: CASSLGLATASADTQYF.

This clonotype has a handful of counts. The chain couples TRBV6-1 to TRBJ2-7, with D possibly being TRBD1 or TRBD2 (6 bases each). CDR1 and CDR2 from the germline V gene are MNHNS and SASEGT. This CDR3 comprises 14 residues. V lost 5 bases and J 7 bases, leaving 18 bases between the germline ends. CDR3: CASSPKGEAGEQYF. CDR3 DNA: TGTGCCAGCAGTCCCAAGGGGGAGGCCGGGGAGCAGTACTTC.

This clonotype came up a few times. The V gene is TRBV20-1, the J gene TRBJ2-5, with TRBD2 matching 7 bases. Germline assignment: CDR1 DFQATT and CDR2 SNEGSKA (reference sequence). The CDR3 loop spans 15 amino acids. The V segment lost 0 bases and the J segment 5 bases; nucleotides outside the gene matches: 9. Here the CDR3 DNA reads TGCAGTGCTAGAGATCTTGGGGTCGGGGGGGAGACCCAGTACTTC. Amino acid sequence: CSARDLGVGGETQYF.

The chain couples TRBV27 to TRBJ2-5, with D possibly matching TRBD1 (5 bases). This CDR3 is built from 14 residues. Germline lookup yields CDR1 MNHEY and CDR2 SMNVEV (reference sequence). V lost 3 bases, J lost 5 bases, and 13 bases lay in between. The CDR3 region has the DNA TGTGCCAGCAGTTTGTCAGGGTGGCAGGAGACCCAGTACTTC. Protein product: CASSLSGWQETQYF.

The CDR3 here is CSAPDIRRLVSYGYTF. CDR3 DNA sequence: TGCAGTGCCCCCGATATCCGCCGCCTGGTGAGCTATGGCTACACCTTC. The V and J genes are TRBV20-1 and TRBJ1-2, with D hard to call. The V end lost 6 bases, the J end lost 4 bases, and 24 bases lay between the germline ends. The germline V gene encodes CDR1 DFQATT and CDR2 SNEGSKA (reference sequence). The CDR3 runs 16 residues.

This chain joins TRBV7-2 and TRBJ1-6; maybe TRBD1 (6 bases). Germline CDR1 reads SGHTA; CDR2 reads FQGNSA. Deletions cut 4 bases from V and 10 bases from J, with 14 bases between. The CDR3 contains 14 residues. CDR3 coding DNA: TGTGCCAGCAGCTCCTACAGGGAGGAATCACCCCTCCACTTT. Protein sequence: CASSSYREESPLHF.

This chain joins TRBV20-1 and TRBJ1-2; D remains ambiguous. Trimming stripped 1 base from V and 0 bases from J, with 9 bases between. The CDR3 is 14 residues long. Germline V gives CDR1 DFQATT, CDR2 SNEGSKA (reference sequence). The CDR3 sequence: CSARVGRANYGYTF. The CDR3 DNA is TGCAGTGCTAGAGTGGGCAGAGCTAACTATGGCTACACCTTC.

V and J are TRBV20-1 and TRBJ2-7, with 12 positions matching TRBD1. The CDR3 is made up of 14 amino acids. V lost 6 bases, J lost 4 bases, and 7 bases stayed unmatched. Germline CDR1 and CDR2: DFQATT and SNEGSKA (reference sequence). The CDR3 DNA follows: TGCAGTGCCAATCGGGACAGGGGGCGTTACGAGCAGTACTTC. Protein product: CSANRDRGRYEQYF.

This clonotype was seen once. The chain couples TRBV4-3 to TRBJ2-3; no clear D. Between the trimmed V and J ends, which lost 0 bases and 2 bases, there was a span of 6 bases. Per the germline V gene, CDR1 is LGHNA and CDR2 is YSLEER. This CDR3 comprises 14 residues. The DNA of the CDR3 is TGCGCCAGCAGCCAAGATCAGTTCACAGATACGCAGTATTTT. Translated: CASSQDQFTDTQYF.

The chain couples TRBV6-6 to TRBJ2-7; D is possibly TRBD1 (6 bases). With 6 bases removed from V and 6 bases from J, the gap between germline ends came to 18 bases. Per the germline V gene, CDR1 is MNHNY and CDR2 is SVGAGI (reference sequence). This CDR3 is 14 amino acids long. The CDR3 DNA reads as TGTGCCAGCAGCGCCCGGGGAACAGGGTGCGAGCAGTACTTC. Translated: CASSARGTGCEQYF.

The chain has TRBV20-1 and TRBJ2-3; D is perhaps TRBD2 (6 bases). This CDR3 is built from 18 residues. The ends were cut back, 3 bases at V and 4 bases at J, with 26 bases in the middle. CDR1 and CDR2 (germline): DFQATT, SNEGSKA (reference sequence). In nucleotides, the CDR3 is TGCAGTGCTAGCCTTCTCCGCACCGGGACTGCAGAGTCAGATACGCAGTATTTT. Translated, it gives CSASLLRTGTAESDTQYF.

This clonotype was observed a handful of times. The chain combines TRBV6-5 with TRBJ1-5, with 9 positions matching TRBD1. Germline CDR1 MNHEY, CDR2 SVGAGI. This CDR3 region has 16 residues. The junction had 11 bases not matched to a gene; V was cut back by 6 bases and J by 5 bases. Here the CDR3 reads CASRSQPGQGHQPQHF. CDR3 DNA: TGTGCCAGCAGGAGCCAACCGGGACAGGGCCATCAGCCCCAGCATTTT.

V gene TRBV4-1 combines with J gene TRBJ2-5, with D perhaps TRBD2 (5 bases). CDR3 size: 15 residues. Looked up from germline, CDR1 is MGHRA and CDR2 is YSYEKL. V lost 1 base and J 2 bases, leaving 11 bases between the germline ends. Here the CDR3 DNA reads TGCGCCAGCAGCCAAGGGTGGACTCCACAAGAGACCCAGTACTTC. Its protein product is CASSQGWTPQETQYF.